The next 30 T cell receptor beta chains were all read from a single sample in a study of beta chain features in type 1 diabetes. All of the isolated RNA was reverse transcribed, so expressed TCRB transcripts were sequenced. The table came from immunoSEQ multiplex PCR; TCRdb's copy has only in-frame clones and leaves some out. The sample yields some 240,000 clones, roughly a tenth seen once. The sample comprised central memory CD4+ T cells from blood. The source is a man between 18 and 29 years old in good health.

This rearrangement joins TRBV2 to TRBJ2-3; 9 bases agree with TRBD2. There are 16 residues in the CDR3. V lost 5 bases, J lost 3 bases, and 9 bases stayed unmatched. The germline V gene has CDR1 SNHLY and CDR2 FYNNEI. The DNA of the CDR3 is TGTGCCAGCAGTCCGCGGACTAGCGCATTGACAGATACGCAGTATTTT. Protein product: CASSPRTSALTDTQYF.

There are a few counts of this clone. The J gene is TRBJ2-1, the V gene TRBV4-1; D unresolved. The CDR3 extends over 15 amino acids. Trimming shortened V by 0 bases and J by 0 bases, and 6 bases separated the two germline ends. The V gene's germline CDR1 is MGHRA and CDR2 YSYEKL. CDR3 residues: CASSQDYSSYNEQFF. CDR3 DNA: TGCGCCAGCAGCCAAGACTATAGCTCCTACAATGAGCAGTTCTTC.

Only a few counts were recorded for this clone. The rearrangement links TRBV18 to TRBJ1-4; D unresolved. V gave up 8 bases and J gave up 0 bases, with 7 bases separating them. Looked up from germline, CDR1 is KGHSH and CDR2 is LQKENI. The CDR3 has 13 amino acids. The CDR3 bases are TGTGCCAGCGAGAGGGCAACTAATGAAAAACTGTTTTTT. This gives the protein CASERATNEKLFF.

This clone was counted ten times or more. The chain joins TRBV7-2 to TRBJ2-1, with D uncertain. The CDR3 is 13 residues long. Germline CDR1 and CDR2: SGHTA and FQGNSA. The V end was cut by 1 base, the J end by 7 bases, with 8 bases between. The CDR3: CASSLGSANEQFF. The CDR3 DNA is TGTGCCAGCAGCTTAGGTTCTGCTAATGAGCAGTTCTTC.

The chain has TRBV7-8 and TRBJ2-4; 12 bases are shared with TRBD2. Trimming at V came to 5 bases and at J to 5 bases, leaving 4 bases not matched to a gene. The CDR3 spans 15 residues. The germline gives CDR1 SGHVS, CDR2 FQNEAQ. CDR3 amino acids: CASSPTSGSQNIQYF. CDR3 sequence (DNA): TGTGCCAGCAGCCCGACTAGCGGGAGCCAAAACATTCAGTACTTC.

The V call is TRBV30, the J call TRBJ1-2, with D perhaps TRBD1 (6 bases). V was trimmed by 3 bases and J by 7 bases, leaving 12 bases between them. The V gene's germline CDR1 is GTSNPN and CDR2 SVGIG (reference sequence). The CDR3 is 12 residues long. This chain's CDR3 is CAWSGGSSGYTF. DNA of the CDR3: TGTGCCTGGAGCGGGGGCTCCTCTGGCTACACCTTC. Using reference TRBV30 and TRBJ1-2 for the parts outside the CDR3, the full variable domain is SQTIHQWPATLVQPVGSPLSLECTVEGTSNPNLYWYRQAAGRGLQLLFYSVGIGQISSEVPQNLSASRPQDRQFILSSKKLLLSDSGFYLCAWSGGSSGYTFGSGTRLTVV.

CDR3 nucleotides: TGCGCCAGCAGCCGTAGCGGGAACGGAAATGAGCAGTTCTTC. Encoded protein: CASSRSGNGNEQFF. This chain connects TRBV4-3 to TRBJ2-1; the match to TRBD2 covers 8 bases. The germline gives CDR1 LGHNA, CDR2 YSLEER. The length of the CDR3 is 14 residues. Trimming removed 4 bases from V and 7 bases from J; junction bases left unmatched: 6.

This clone was picked up a small number of times. The CDR3 protein is CASSPAIYEQFF. The CDR3 DNA follows: TGCGCCAGCAGCCCGGCGATCTATGAGCAGTTCTTC. This rearrangement joins TRBV5-1 to TRBJ2-1; D not certain. With 4 bases removed from V and 8 bases from J, the gap between germline ends came to 10 bases. Germline assignment: CDR1 SGHRS and CDR2 YFSETQ. This CDR3 spans 12 amino acids. Full variable domain (rest looked up from reference TRBV5-1 and TRBJ2-1): KAGVTQTPRYLIKTRGQQVTLSCSPISGHRSVSWYQQTPGQGLQFLFEYFSETQRNKGNFPGRFSGRQFSNSRSEMNVSTLELGDSALYLCASSPAIYEQFFGPGTRLTVL.

In its sample, this clone was seen many times. The V and J genes are TRBV18 and TRBJ2-1; 11 positions agree with TRBD1. The CDR3 runs to 14 residues. Trimming removed 3 bases from V and 9 bases from J; junction bases left unmatched: 4. Germline values: CDR1 KGHSH, CDR2 LQKENI. CDR3 nucleotide sequence: TGTGCCAGCTCACCGTGGACAGGGGGCGGTGAGCAGTTCTTC. Its translation: CASSPWTGGGEQFF.

This clone was recorded a few times. The V gene is TRBV23-1, the J gene TRBJ2-7; no clear D. TRBV23-1 is an ORF for which the function is uncertain. This CDR3 contains 14 residues. The V end was cut by 0 bases, the J end by 0 bases, with 6 bases between. The CDR3 region has the DNA TGCGCCAGCAGTCAATCGCCGGCCTCCTACGAGCAGTACTTC. It encodes CASSQSPASYEQYF.

This clone turned up a few times. The chain employs TRBV7-9 and TRBJ2-7; 10 bases line up with TRBD2. The CDR3 is 15 residues long. The J segment lost 4 bases and the V segment lost 2 bases, leaving 5 bases of the junction unmatched. The germline gives CDR1 SEHNR, CDR2 FQNEAQ (reference sequence). In DNA, the CDR3 is TGTGCCAGCAGCTTACTAGCGGGAGTTCGGTACGAGCAGTACTTC. Amino acids: CASSLLAGVRYEQYF. Based on the CDR3 plus reference TRBV7-9 and TRBJ2-7, the full variable domain is DTGVSQNPRHKITKRGQNVTFRCDPISEHNRLYWYRQTLGQGPEFLTYFQNEAQLEKSRLLSDRFSAERPKGSFSTLEIQRTEQGDSAMYLCASSLLAGVRYEQYFGPGTRLTVT.

The rearrangement joins TRBV5-1 to TRBJ2-1; no clear D. Germline loops: CDR1 SGHRS, CDR2 YFSETQ. There are 13 residues in the CDR3. The V end lost 2 bases, the J end lost 6 bases, and 9 bases lay between the germline ends. In nucleotides, the CDR3 is TGCGCCAGCAGCTTCGGCGGAGCCAATGAGCAGTTCTTC. It translates to CASSFGGANEQFF.

This clone appeared a few times. The chain carries TRBV7-9 and TRBJ2-2; TRBD1 matches at 7 bases. V was pared by 5 bases and J by 4 bases, with 10 bases of the junction left unmatched. The CDR3 extends over 16 amino acids. The germline CDR1 and CDR2 sequences are SEHNR and FQNEAQ (reference sequence). The CDR3 sequence is CASSEGGQEGTGELFF. The CDR3 DNA sequence: TGTGCCAGCAGCGAGGGTGGACAGGAAGGCACCGGGGAGCTGTTTTTT.

V is TRBV29-1 and J is TRBJ2-1; 11 bases are shared with TRBD1. Losses at the gene ends were 3 bases for V and 7 bases for J; bases not matched to a gene: 2. The germline V gene has CDR1 SQVTM and CDR2 ANQGSEA. CDR3 length: 13 residues. Here the CDR3 reads CSVERDRGNEQFF. The CDR3 region has the DNA TGCAGCGTTGAGCGGGACAGGGGGAATGAGCAGTTCTTC.

The chain links TRBV6-5 to TRBJ2-3; D not resolved. V lost 6 bases and J 0 bases, leaving 10 bases between the germline ends. The germline V gene has CDR1 MNHEY and CDR2 SVGAGI. The CDR3 covers 14 residues. CDR3 nucleotides: TGTGCCAGCAGCGCCCGACTTAGCACAGATACGCAGTATTTT. It is translated as CASSARLSTDTQYF.

The V and J genes are TRBV6-1 and TRBJ2-5, with 10 positions matching TRBD2. This CDR3 contains 21 residues. Germline V CDR1 and CDR2: MNHNS, SASEGT. J was trimmed by 3 bases and V by 2 bases; bases with no gene match: 21. CDR3 DNA sequence: TGTGCCAGCAGTGAATGGCGGGCCCCGGGACTAGCGAGCTCCGCCAAAGAGACCCAGTACTTC. Protein product: CASSEWRAPGLASSAKETQYF.

This clone was seen only a few times. The chain has TRBV4-2 and TRBJ2-7; 7 bases match TRBD1. V shed 2 bases, J shed 3 bases, and the junction held 7 bases outside the gene matches. This CDR3 comprises 15 residues. Germline CDR1 reads LGHNA; CDR2 reads YNFKEQ. The CDR3 loop is CASSQQTGVGYEQYF. In DNA form, the CDR3 reads TGTGCCAGCAGCCAACAAACAGGGGTCGGCTACGAGCAGTACTTC.

The chain has TRBV29-1 and TRBJ2-2; perhaps TRBD2 as D (6 bases). Trimming pared 0 bases from V and 1 base from J, leaving 9 bases between. Germline V gene sequence: CDR1 SQVTM, CDR2 ANQGSEA. The CDR3 totals 15 residues. The CDR3 loop reads CSVEDLGGNTGELFF. DNA for the CDR3: TGCAGCGTTGAAGATCTCGGGGGGAACACCGGGGAGCTGTTTTTT.

This clone turned up a few times. This chain uses TRBV20-1 with TRBJ2-3; TRBD1 matches 7 bases. The V gene's germline CDR1 is DFQATT and CDR2 SNEGSKA (reference sequence). V dropped 5 bases and J dropped 13; count of bases not matched to a gene: 9. This CDR3 is built from 11 residues. CDR3 in DNA: TGCAGTGCTTTCCAACTAGGACAGGAGTATTTT. Protein: CSAFQLGQEYF.

The V gene is TRBV25-1, the J gene TRBJ2-1; D not resolved. The V end was cut by 1 base, the J end by 5 bases, with 6 bases between. The CDR3 totals 13 residues. The germline V gene has CDR1 MGHDK and CDR2 SYGVNS. Here the CDR3 reads CASSEWRHNEQFF. Here the CDR3 DNA reads TGTGCCAGCAGTGAATGGCGACACAATGAGCAGTTCTTC.

CDR3 region: CSARYYEQYF. For the CDR3, the DNA is TGCAGTGCTAGATACTACGAGCAGTACTTC. This chain links TRBV20-1 with TRBJ2-7, with unresolved D. V lost 2 bases and J lost 3, with 2 bases in between. This CDR3 comprises 10 residues. Germline V gene sequence: CDR1 DFQATT, CDR2 SNEGSKA (reference sequence).

The gene calls are TRBV30 and TRBJ1-4; 7 bases match TRBD1. Germline CDR1 and CDR2: GTSNPN and SVGIG (reference sequence). J lost 4 bases, V lost 1 base, and 9 bases had no gene match. This CDR3 has 16 amino acids. CDR3 nucleotide sequence: TGTGCCTGGAGTGGGGGCCGGGACAGCGGTAATGAAAAACTGTTTTTT. Translated, it gives CAWSGGRDSGNEKLFF.

V is TRBV7-2 and J is TRBJ2-1; unclear D gene. From germline, CDR1 is SGHTA and CDR2 FQGNSA. V shed 5 bases and J shed 4 bases, with 12 bases lying between them. The CDR3 has 14 residues. CDR3 DNA: TGTGCCAGCAGCCTCCTTACAGCGTACAATGAGCAGTTCTTC. As protein: CASSLLTAYNEQFF.

This clone has more than one count but fewer than ten. The rearrangement joins TRBV30 to TRBJ2-1; D tentatively reads TRBD1 or TRBD2 (6 bases each). The V gene's germline CDR1 is GTSNPN and CDR2 SVGIG (reference sequence). V lost 3 bases and J lost 6, with 15 bases in between. The CDR3 covers 14 residues. This CDR3 is CAWSKGGFGNEQFF. The CDR3 DNA is TGTGCCTGGAGCAAGGGGGGATTCGGCAATGAGCAGTTCTTC.

This clone turned up a few times. The V gene is TRBV10-3, the J gene TRBJ2-1; TRBD2 might be the D (5 bases). This CDR3 spans 17 amino acids. Germline CDR1 reads ENHRY; CDR2 reads SYGVKD. V was clipped by 0 bases and J by 3 bases, with 15 bases between them. The DNA for the CDR3 is TGTGCCATCAGTGAGTCTGTGCAGACTACCAACTACAATGAGCAGTTCTTC. Its translation is CAISESVQTTNYNEQFF.

The chain joins TRBV28 to TRBJ2-4, with a possible D match to TRBD1 (6 bases). Per germline, CDR1 MDHEN and CDR2 SYDVKM. The CDR3 extends over 13 amino acids. CDR3 nucleotide sequence: TGTGCTTCCCAGGGGATCGGGGAAAACATTCAGTACTTC. Encoded protein: CASQGIGENIQYF. Full variable domain (outside the CDR3, taken from reference TRBV28 and TRBJ2-4): DVKVTQSSRYLVKRTGEKVFLECVQDMDHENMFWYRQDPGLGLRLIYFSYDVKMKEKGDIPEGYSVSREKKERFSLILESASTNQTSMYLCASQGIGENIQYFGAGTRLSVL.

This clone has a single count. The chain combines TRBV7-9 with TRBJ1-5, with TRBD1 as a possible D gene (5 bases). Germline V CDR1 and CDR2: SEHNR, FQNEAQ (reference sequence). This CDR3 contains 13 residues. V shed 5 bases and J shed 6 bases, with 11 bases lying between them. CDR3 bases: TGTGCCAGCAGCATCGGCGGGGCTCAGCCCCAGCATTTT. Translating it yields CASSIGGAQPQHF.

This clone was seen more than once but under ten times. J is TRBJ2-7 and V is TRBV18, with TRBD2 matching 8 bases. The CDR3 covers 15 residues. Looked up from germline, CDR1 is KGHSH and CDR2 is LQKENI. The junction had 10 bases not matched to a gene; V was cut back by 4 bases and J by 5 bases. CDR3 nucleotides: TGTGCCAGCTCACTAGCGAGCGGGAGTAGCCACGAGCAGTACTTC. Its translation is CASSLASGSSHEQYF.

The J gene is TRBJ1-2, the V gene TRBV4-2; a possible D gene is TRBD1 (5 bases). Per germline, CDR1 LGHNA and CDR2 YNFKEQ. CDR3 length: 15 residues. Trimming pared 0 bases from V and 4 bases from J, leaving 12 bases between. The CDR3 reads CASSQELRGGYGYTF. For the CDR3, the DNA is TGTGCCAGCAGCCAAGAATTGAGGGGTGGCTATGGCTACACCTTC.

This clone was detected a few times. This sequence joins TRBV30 and TRBJ2-4, with 7 bases aligning to TRBD1. The V gene's germline CDR1 is GTSNPN and CDR2 SVGIG (reference sequence). J gave up 2 bases and V 3 bases, and 7 bases lay outside the gene matches. The CDR3 consists of 15 residues. CDR3 DNA: TGTGCCTGGAGCCCCCGACAGGGACCCAAAAACATTCAGTACTTC. Protein: CAWSPRQGPKNIQYF. The whole variable domain, filled in from reference TRBV30 and TRBJ2-4, reads SQTIHQWPATLVQPVGSPLSLECTVEGTSNPNLYWYRQAAGRGLQLLFYSVGIGQISSEVPQNLSASRPQDRQFILSSKKLLLSDSGFYLCAWSPRQGPKNIQYFGAGTRLSVL.